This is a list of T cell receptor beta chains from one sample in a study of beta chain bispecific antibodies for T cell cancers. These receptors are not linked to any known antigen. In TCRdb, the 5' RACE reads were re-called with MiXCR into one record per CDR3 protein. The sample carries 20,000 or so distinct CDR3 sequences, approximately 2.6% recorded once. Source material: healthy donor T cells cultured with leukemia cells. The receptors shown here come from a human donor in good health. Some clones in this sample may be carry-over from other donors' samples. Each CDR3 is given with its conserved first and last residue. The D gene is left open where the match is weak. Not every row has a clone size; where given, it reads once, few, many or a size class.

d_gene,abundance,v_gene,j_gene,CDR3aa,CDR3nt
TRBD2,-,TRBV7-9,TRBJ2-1,CASSPLAGASYNEQFF,TGTGCCAGCAGCCCCCTAGCGGGTGCCTCCTACAATGAGCAGTTCTTC
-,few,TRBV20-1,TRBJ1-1,CSARDGGLPYEAFF,TGCAGTGCTAGAGACGGGGGATTACCTTATGAAGCTTTCTTT
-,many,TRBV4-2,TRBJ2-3,CASSQDPTETDTQYF,TGTGCCAGCAGCCAAGATCCCACAGAGACAGATACGCAGTATTTT
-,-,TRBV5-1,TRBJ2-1,CASSSIRDEYNEQFF,TGCGCCAGCAGCTCGATACGGGATGAATACAATGAGCAGTTCTTC
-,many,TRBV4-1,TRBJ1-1,CASSQDRGNTEAFF,TGCGCCAGCAGCCAAGACAGGGGGAACACTGAAGCTTTCTTT
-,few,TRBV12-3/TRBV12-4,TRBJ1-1,CASMGAEGAFF,TGTGCCAGCATGGGAGCGGAGGGAGCTTTCTTT
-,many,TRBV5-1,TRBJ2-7,CASSLAMMGYGDEQYF,TGCGCCAGCAGCTTGGCCATGATGGGGTACGGCGACGAGCAGTACTTC
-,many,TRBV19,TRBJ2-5,CASSVGETQYF,TGTGCCAGTAGTGTCGGAGAGACCCAGTACTTC
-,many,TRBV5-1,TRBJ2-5,CASSLEPRGEETQYF,TGCGCCAGCAGCTTGGAGCCCAGGGGTGAAGAGACCCAGTACTTC
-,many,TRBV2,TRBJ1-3,CASSSTGSGNTIYF,TGTGCCAGCAGTTCGACAGGCTCTGGAAACACCATATATTTT
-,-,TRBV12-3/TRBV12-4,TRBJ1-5,CASSLWGVSNQPQHF,TGTGCCAGCAGTTTATGGGGGGTGAGCAATCAGCCCCAGCATTTT
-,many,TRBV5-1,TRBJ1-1,CASSLSLQEFTEAFF,TGCGCCAGCAGCTTGTCGTTACAGGAATTCACTGAAGCTTTCTTT
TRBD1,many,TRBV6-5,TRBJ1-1,CASSRGRFTEAFF,TGTGCCAGCAGCAGGGGGCGATTCACTGAAGCTTTCTTT
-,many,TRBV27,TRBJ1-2,CASSSHRNGGGNGYTF,TGTGCCAGCAGTTCCCATAGGAACGGGGGCGGCAATGGCTACACCTTC
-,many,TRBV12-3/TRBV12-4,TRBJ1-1,CASSSSPATEAFF,TGTGCCAGCAGTTCCAGCCCTGCGACAGAAGCTTTCTTT
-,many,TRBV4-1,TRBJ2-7,CASSQETESYEQYF,TGCGCCAGCAGCCAAGAGACGGAATCCTACGAGCAGTACTTC
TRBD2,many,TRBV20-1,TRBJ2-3,CSATRTRDSTDTQYF,TGCAGTGCAACGCGGACTAGAGACAGCACAGATACGCAGTATTTT
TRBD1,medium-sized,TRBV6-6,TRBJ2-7,CASTGQEFSYEQYF,TGTGCCAGCACGGGACAGGAGTTCTCCTACGAGCAGTACTTC
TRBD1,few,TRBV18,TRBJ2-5,CASSMGQQETQYF,TGTGCCAGCTCAATGGGACAGCAAGAGACCCAGTACTTC
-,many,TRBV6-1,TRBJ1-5,CASSEGWAVGSNQPQHF,TGTGCCAGCAGTGAGGGTTGGGCGGTCGGAAGCAATCAGCCCCAGCATTTT
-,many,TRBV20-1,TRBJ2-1,CSARGPVANEQFF,TGCAGTGCTAGAGGACCAGTCGCCAATGAGCAGTTCTTC
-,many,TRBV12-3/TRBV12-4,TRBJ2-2,CASSLSGVAGELFF,TGTGCCAGCAGCCTATCAGGGGTAGCCGGGGAGCTGTTTTTT
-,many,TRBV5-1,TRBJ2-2,CASSLGGLLDRELFF,TGCGCCAGCAGCTTGGGGGGCCTACTCGACCGGGAGCTGTTTTTT
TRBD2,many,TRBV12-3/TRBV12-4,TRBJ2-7,CASRVSGGAVYEQYF,TGTGCCAGCAGGGTTAGCGGGGGGGCTGTTTACGAGCAGTACTTC
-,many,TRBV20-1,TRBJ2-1,CSAPRGDMRRNEQFF,TGCAGTGCTCCGAGGGGGGACATGAGGCGCAATGAGCAGTTCTTC
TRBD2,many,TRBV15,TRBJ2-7,CATSTLRGGTEQYF,TGTGCCACCAGCACGTTGCGGGGGGGAACCGAGCAGTACTTC
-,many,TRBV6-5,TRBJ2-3,CASSWGTGDTQYF,TGTGCCAGCAGTTGGGGAACGGGGGATACGCAGTATTTT
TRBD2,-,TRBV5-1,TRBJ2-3,CASSNGDGGGTTDTQYF,TGCGCCAGCAGCAATGGGGACGGCGGGGGGACGACAGATACGCAGTATTTT
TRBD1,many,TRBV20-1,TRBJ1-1,CSARGVTGSNTEAFF,TGCAGTGCTAGAGGCGTGACAGGGTCGAACACTGAAGCTTTCTTT
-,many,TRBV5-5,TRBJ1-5,CASSLVAGDNQPQHF,TGTGCCAGCAGCTTGGTCGCAGGAGACAATCAGCCCCAGCATTTT
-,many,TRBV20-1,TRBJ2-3,CSARGQPKPTDTQYF,TGCAGTGCTAGAGGGCAACCGAAGCCCACAGATACGCAGTATTTT
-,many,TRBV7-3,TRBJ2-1,CASSPGPLLGKQFF,TGTGCCAGCAGCCCCGGACCCCTGCTGGGGAAGCAGTTCTTC
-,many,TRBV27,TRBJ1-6,CASSLTVNSPLHF,TGTGCCAGCAGTTTGACTGTGAATTCACCCCTCCACTTT
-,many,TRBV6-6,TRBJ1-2,CASSAIPQGIDGYTF,TGTGCCAGCAGTGCCATCCCCCAGGGGATCGATGGCTACACCTTC
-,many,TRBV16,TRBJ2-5,CASSQSPQETQYF,TGTGCCAGCAGCCAATCTCCGCAAGAGACCCAGTACTTC
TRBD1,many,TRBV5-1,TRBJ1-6,CASSPPWAGQGDSPLHF,TGCGCCAGCAGCCCGCCGTGGGCAGGACAGGGCGATTCACCCCTCCACTTT
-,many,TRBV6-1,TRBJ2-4,CASSVGELNIQYF,TGTGCCAGCAGTGTAGGGGAGCTAAACATTCAGTACTTC